These T cell receptor beta chains were read from a single sample in a study of T cell responses to AZD1222 COVID-19 vaccine. Measured with immunoSEQ multiplex PCR; TCRdb has only the in-frame clones, and not every one. The sample comprises 140,000 to 150,000 clones, 80% to 95% of which are singletons, and 4% rests with the top ten. The sample in question was peripheral blood, obtained 28 days after the second AZD1222 dose. The receptors were gathered from an adult who received the AZD1222 COVID-19 vaccine. Each CDR3 is given with its conserved first and last residue. D genes are given only for firm matches. Not all rows give a size; the values are once, few, many and, for expanded clones, a class.

>.|TRBJ1-2|TRBV7-9|TRBD1
CASSVVGQVGYTF
TGTGCCAGCAGCGTAGTCGGACAGGTTGGCTACACCTTC
>once|TRBJ2-5|TRBV9|.
CASSSRYQETQYF
TGTGCCAGCAGCTCGCGATACCAAGAGACCCAGTACTTC
>few|TRBJ2-7|TRBV9|.
CASTLHAFSYEQYF
TGTGCCAGCACCCTTCACGCCTTCTCCTACGAGCAGTACTTC
>.|TRBJ2-6|TRBV16|.
CASSPGSGANVLTF
TGTGCCAGCAGCCCAGGGTCTGGGGCCAACGTCCTGACTTTC
>.|TRBJ1-1|TRBV13|.
CASSWDDTEAFF
TGTGCCAGCAGCTGGGACGACACTGAAGCTTTCTTT
>.|TRBJ2-7|TRBV5-1|.
CASSLDNGAYEQYF
TGCGCCAGCAGCTTGGACAATGGGGCCTACGAGCAGTACTTC
>.|TRBJ1-4|TRBV5-4|.
CASSSGRSNEKLFF
TGTGCCAGCAGCTCGGGACGGAGTAATGAAAAACTGTTTTTT
>.|TRBJ2-5|TRBV5-1|TRBD2
CASTLAGRQETQYF
TGCGCCAGCACCTTAGCGGGACGCCAAGAGACCCAGTACTTC
>.|TRBJ2-3|TRBV11-2|.
CASSLSPTDTQYF
TGTGCCAGCAGCTTATCCCCTACAGATACGCAGTATTTT
>.|TRBJ1-1|TRBV18|.
CASSLGTANTEAFF
TGTGCCAGCTCACTAGGGACGGCAAACACTGAAGCTTTCTTT
>.|TRBJ2-4|TRBV4-1|TRBD1
CASSQGLDRGRIIQYF
TGCGCCAGCAGCCAAGGCTTGGACAGGGGGCGAATCATTCAGTACTTC
>.|TRBJ2-4|TRBV9|TRBD2
CASSGEGGNIQYF
TGTGCCAGCAGCGGTGAGGGAGGGAACATTCAGTACTTC
>.|TRBJ1-5|TRBV5-8|.
CASSLVRLSNQPQHF
TGTGCCAGCAGCTTGGTGAGACTTAGCAATCAGCCCCAGCATTTT
>once|TRBJ1-4|TRBV5-1|.
CASSLGGPNEKLFF
TGCGCCAGCAGCTTGGGGGGCCCTAATGAAAAACTGTTTTTT
>.|TRBJ2-7|TRBV11-2|.
CAIEAGGGYEQYF
TGTGCCATCGAAGCAGGGGGGGGATACGAGCAGTACTTC